The 21 T cell receptor beta chains in this list originate from one sample, sequenced in a study of PD-L1 blockade in urothelial cancer. Sequenced by immunoSEQ multiplex PCR; TCRdb stores in-frame clones only, minus some. The sample gives about 86,000 clones, 70% to 90% of which show up once; approximately 14% is in the top ten. The sample's time point: pretreatment peripheral blood. Sequenced material: PBMCs, taken around atezolizumab (anti-PD-L1) treatment. The receptors shown here come from a man aged 55 to 69 with urothelial cancer.

This sequence joins TRBV5-1 and TRBJ1-3, with D uncertain. CDR1 is SGHRS, CDR2 YFSETQ, per germline. This CDR3 spans 14 amino acids. V lost 5 bases and J 4 bases, leaving 13 bases between the germline ends. The CDR3 here is CASRSDIGGNTIYF. The CDR3 DNA follows: TGCGCCAGCAGATCAGACATAGGAGGAAACACCATATATTTT.

The rearrangement joins TRBV6-5 to TRBJ1-5; TRBD1 agrees at 8 bases. V lost 4 bases and J lost 9; bases outside the gene matches: 8. The germline V gene encodes CDR1 MNHEY and CDR2 SVGAGI. This CDR3 is built from 14 residues. The CDR3 region is CASSSGTGSGPQHF. The CDR3 region has the DNA TGTGCCAGCAGTTCGGGGACAGGTTCAGGGCCCCAGCATTTT.

V usage is TRBV25-1 and J usage is TRBJ1-2; TRBD1 matches 8 bases. V shed 5 bases, J shed 3 bases, and the junction held 11 bases outside the gene matches. This CDR3 is built from 16 residues. In germline, CDR1 is MGHDK, CDR2 SYGVNS. This CDR3 is CASSTLMHRGDYGYTF. The CDR3 nucleotides are TGTGCCAGCAGTACCCTCATGCACAGGGGGGACTATGGCTACACCTTC.

The chain links TRBV4-2 to TRBJ2-7; D unresolved. V gave up 2 bases and J gave up 3 bases, with 8 bases separating them. Germline CDR1 LGHNA, CDR2 YNFKEQ. CDR3 length: 13 amino acids. The CDR3 DNA reads TGTGCCAGCAGCCAATATCCAGGCTACGAGCAGTACTTC. This sequence encodes CASSQYPGYEQYF.

The sample holds a few counts of this clone. The V and J genes are TRBV11-2 and TRBJ2-7, with TRBD1 identical over 9 bases. CDR3 length: 15 amino acids. V shed 4 bases and J 2 bases; nucleotides not matched to a gene: 6. In germline, CDR1 is SGHAT, CDR2 FQNNGV. DNA for the CDR3: TGTGCCAGCAGCTCCTTCCGGACAGGGGCCTACGAGCAGTACTTC. It specifies CASSSFRTGAYEQYF.

This chain connects TRBV9 to TRBJ2-1; TRBD2 matches 7 bases. Germline V lookup: CDR1 SGDLS, CDR2 YYNGEE. The CDR3 covers 16 residues. V shed 10 bases and J 7 bases; nucleotides not matched to a gene: 20. CDR3 region: CACYPAPGAGENEQFF. In DNA, the CDR3 is TGTGCCTGCTACCCCGCCCCCGGGGCGGGAGAGAATGAGCAGTTCTTC.

The chain joins TRBV19 to TRBJ1-2; D remains ambiguous. V was cut by 0 bases and J by 3 bases, with 11 bases left in between. The V gene's germline CDR1 is LNHDA and CDR2 SQIVND (reference sequence). The CDR3 contains 15 residues. CDR3 bases: TGTGCCAGTAGTATAGATCGGGGAGGGTACTATGGCTACACCTTC. Protein: CASSIDRGGYYGYTF.

The CDR3 loop reads CASRSTGGHQPQHF. In nucleotides, the CDR3 is TGTGCCAGCAGGTCGACAGGGGGTCATCAGCCCCAGCATTTT. This sequence joins TRBV28 and TRBJ1-5; 9 nucleotides match TRBD1. Germline V gene lookup returns CDR1 MDHEN and CDR2 SYDVKM. This CDR3 region has 14 residues. Losses at the gene ends were 6 bases for V and 5 bases for J; bases not matched to a gene: 5.

The chain has TRBV30 and TRBJ2-7, with 7 bases lining up with TRBD1. CDR3 size: 13 residues. J was trimmed by 0 bases and V by 2 bases; bases with no gene match: 1. In germline, CDR1 is GTSNPN, CDR2 SVGIG (reference sequence). The CDR3 nucleotides are TGTGCCTGGAGTTACAGGGGCTCCTACGAGCAGTACTTC. Translating gives CAWSYRGSYEQYF. Supplemented by reference TRBV30 and TRBJ2-7, the full variable domain reads SQTIHQWPATLVQPVGSPLSLECTVEGTSNPNLYWYRQAAGRGLQLLFYSVGIGQISSEVPQNLSASRPQDRQFILSSKKLLLSDSGFYLCAWSYRGSYEQYFGPGTRLTVT.

The CDR3 DNA sequence: TGTGCCCTTGGGGGGGACAGGGGGGGCTACACCTTC. This gives the protein CALGGDRGGYTF. J is TRBJ1-2 and V is TRBV30; TRBD1 aligns across 11 bases. The CDR3 extends over 12 amino acids. Trimming took 8 bases from V and 8 from J; bases not matched to a gene: 7. CDR1 is GTSNPN and CDR2 is SVGIG in the germline V gene (reference sequence).

This clone was counted a few times. The rearrangement links TRBV9 to TRBJ2-2, with TRBD2 as a possible D gene (6 bases). CDR1 SGDLS and CDR2 YYNGEE come from the germline V gene. V lost 0 bases to trimming and J lost 1 base, with 10 bases between them. The CDR3 spans 16 residues. The CDR3 bases are TGTGCCAGCAGCGTAGACGGGGGTAGGAACACCGGGGAGCTGTTTTTT. Its protein product is CASSVDGGRNTGELFF.

The chain recombines TRBV15 with TRBJ2-7; 7 bases agree with TRBD1. This CDR3 region has 14 residues. From germline, CDR1 is LNHNV and CDR2 YYDKDF (reference sequence). Trimming cost V 4 bases and J 5 bases; bases outside gene matches: 8. CDR3 sequence reads: CATSTDRELDEQYF. CDR3 nucleotides: TGTGCCACCAGCACTGACAGGGAGCTCGACGAGCAGTACTTC.

The CDR3 nucleotides read TGTGCCAGTACCCCCCCGCGCTTTAACACCGGGGAGCTGTTTTTT. Translated, it gives CASTPPRFNTGELFF. This chain uses TRBV19 with TRBJ2-2; D is ambiguous. Germline-derived CDR1 and CDR2 are LNHDA and SQIVND (reference sequence). V lost 7 bases and J 2 bases, leaving 14 bases between the germline ends. This CDR3 is built from 15 residues.

The chain recombines TRBV11-1 with TRBJ2-1; TRBD2 is a possible D gene (6 bases). The CDR3 is 16 residues long. With 5 bases removed from V and 5 bases from J, the gap between germline ends came to 19 bases. Germline loops: CDR1 SGHAT, CDR2 FQDESV (reference sequence). For the CDR3, the DNA is TGTGCCAGCAGCCCCTCTTCCGGGAGCAGGAACAATGAGCAGTTCTTC. This codes for CASSPSSGSRNNEQFF.

This chain connects TRBV7-2 to TRBJ2-3; weak D call: TRBD2 (6 bases). The germline V and J ends were trimmed by 3 bases and 4 bases, with 20 bases remaining between them. Germline values: CDR1 SGHTA, CDR2 FQGNSA. The CDR3 extends over 17 amino acids. The CDR3, as DNA: TGTGCCAGCAGCTTGGTGGGGCTAGGGGAGGATTCAGATACGCAGTATTTT. Amino acids: CASSLVGLGEDSDTQYF.

CDR3 nucleotide sequence: TGTGCCAGCAGCGTTGTTTGGGGCGGACTAGACACCGAGCAGTACTTC. Residues: CASSVVWGGLDTEQYF. The gene calls are TRBV5-5 and TRBJ2-7; 7 bases are shared with TRBD2. Germline-derived CDR1 and CDR2 are SGHKS and YYEKEE (reference sequence). Trimming took 4 bases from V and 6 from J; bases not matched to a gene: 16. The CDR3 has 16 residues.

The chain uses TRBV15 and TRBJ2-7; 12 bases match TRBD2. The CDR3 spans 17 residues. Germline V gene data show CDR1 as LNHNV and CDR2 as YYDKDF (reference sequence). The V segment lost 1 base and the J segment 3 bases; nucleotides outside the gene matches: 7. CDR3 protein: CATSRGLAGGSSYEQYF. The CDR3 DNA sequence: TGTGCCACCAGCAGAGGGCTAGCGGGAGGGTCTAGCTACGAGCAGTACTTC.

The chain employs TRBV18 and TRBJ2-1, with 7 bases aligning to TRBD2. CDR1 is KGHSH, CDR2 LQKENI, per germline. Trimming took 3 bases from V and 0 from J; bases not matched to a gene: 5. This CDR3 has 16 amino acids. The CDR3 loop is CASSPIRGGSYNEQFF. The CDR3 nucleotides read TGTGCCAGCTCACCCATTCGCGGGGGCTCCTACAATGAGCAGTTCTTC.

A single count supports this clone. This chain uses TRBV10-1 with TRBJ2-2, with TRBD1 matching over 7 bases. This CDR3 spans 18 amino acids. CDR1 and CDR2 from the germline V gene are WNHNN and SYGVQD (reference sequence). V shed 0 bases, J shed 6 bases, and the junction held 13 bases outside the gene matches. DNA for the CDR3: TGCGCCAGCAGTGAGTCGAACGTCGGGGACAGAGTCTCCGGGGAGCTGTTTTTT. Amino acids: CASSESNVGDRVSGELFF.

As DNA, the CDR3 is TGTGCCAGCAGCAGCCGACTAGTTCGGCGGGAGACCCAGTACTTC. As protein: CASSSRLVRRETQYF. The chain joins TRBV7-8 to TRBJ2-5; D may be TRBD2 (6 bases). Per germline, CDR1 SGHVS and CDR2 FQNEAQ. CDR3 length: 15 residues. V was shortened by 5 bases and J by 5 bases, with 18 bases between the two germline ends.

This clone was seen once. The chain couples TRBV6-5 to TRBJ2-7; 14 bases fit TRBD2. The CDR3 sequence is 15 residues long. The J segment lost 6 bases and the V segment lost 6 bases, leaving 7 bases of the junction unmatched. Germline V gene data show CDR1 as MNHEY and CDR2 as SVGAGI. The CDR3 loop is CASRQGLAGGVEQYF. The CDR3 DNA follows: TGTGCCAGCAGACAAGGACTAGCGGGGGGAGTCGAGCAGTACTTC.